A selection of T cell receptor beta chains follows, all from one sample in a study of blood T cell repertoires in COVID-19. Generated by immunoSEQ multiplex PCR, the TCRdb table keeps only in-frame clones and is missing some. The sample includes about 100,000 clones, approximately 86% of them seen just once. Sequencing was carried out using peripheral blood. These receptors came from a man between 50 and 59 years old with active or convalescent COVID-19. Both conserved end residues are part of each CDR3. D genes are given only for firm matches. Rows may omit the clone size; those that give it use once, few, many or a size class.

d_gene: TRBD2
abundance: -
j_gene: TRBJ2-1
v_gene: TRBV5-1
CDR3nt: TGCGCCAGCAGCGGGACTAGCGGGAGTGATGAGCAGTTCTTC
CDR3aa: CASSGTSGSDEQFF

d_gene: -
abundance: -
j_gene: TRBJ1-3
v_gene: TRBV10-2
CDR3nt: TGCGCCAGCACCCCTAGCACGGTCGTGGAGGGACGTTCCATATATTTT
CDR3aa: CASTPSTVVEGRSIYF

d_gene: TRBD1
abundance: -
j_gene: TRBJ1-1
v_gene: TRBV10-1
CDR3nt: TGCGCCAGCAGCCAAGGGACAGGCTTCACTGAAGCTTTCTTT
CDR3aa: CASSQGTGFTEAFF

d_gene: TRBD2
abundance: -
j_gene: TRBJ2-1
v_gene: TRBV14
CDR3nt: TGTGCCAGCAGCCAAGGACCCGGGGGGGGTAGCAATGAGCAGTTCTTC
CDR3aa: CASSQGPGGGSNEQFF

d_gene: -
abundance: -
j_gene: TRBJ2-3
v_gene: TRBV7-9
CDR3nt: TGTGCCAGCAGTCTACAGGGCGATACGCAGTATTTT
CDR3aa: CASSLQGDTQYF

d_gene: TRBD1
abundance: -
j_gene: TRBJ2-2
v_gene: TRBV5-1
CDR3nt: TGCGCCAGCTCCTACAGGGGGACCGGGGAGCTGTTTTTT
CDR3aa: CASSYRGTGELFF

d_gene: TRBD2
abundance: few
j_gene: TRBJ2-1
v_gene: TRBV6-2/TRBV6-3
CDR3nt: TGTGCCAGCAGTTACTCCGCGGGACTAGCGGGTCTCAATGAGCAGTTCTTC
CDR3aa: CASSYSAGLAGLNEQFF

d_gene: TRBD2
abundance: -
j_gene: TRBJ2-5
v_gene: TRBV19
CDR3nt: TGTGCCAGTAGTGGACTAGCGGGAGGTGAGGAGACCCAGTACTTC
CDR3aa: CASSGLAGGEETQYF

d_gene: -
abundance: -
j_gene: TRBJ1-2
v_gene: TRBV24-1
CDR3nt: TGTGCCACCAGTGATGCGACAGGAAACTATGGCTACACCTTC
CDR3aa: CATSDATGNYGYTF

d_gene: TRBD2
abundance: -
j_gene: TRBJ2-7
v_gene: TRBV11-3
CDR3nt: TGTGCCAGCAGCCCTCTGGGACTAGCGGGAATCGACGAGCAGTACTTC
CDR3aa: CASSPLGLAGIDEQYF

d_gene: -
abundance: -
j_gene: TRBJ1-2
v_gene: TRBV5-4
CDR3nt: TGTGCCAGCAGCATCCCAGGGAAATATGGCTACACCTTC
CDR3aa: CASSIPGKYGYTF

d_gene: -
abundance: -
j_gene: TRBJ2-6
v_gene: TRBV29-1
CDR3nt: TGCAGCGTTAGCTCGGGTTCTGGGGCCAACGTCCTGACTTTC
CDR3aa: CSVSSGSGANVLTF

d_gene: -
abundance: -
j_gene: TRBJ2-7
v_gene: TRBV7-6
CDR3nt: TGTGCCAGCAGCTTAGGTGGGGGGACAGTCTCCTACGAGCAGTACTTC
CDR3aa: CASSLGGGTVSYEQYF

d_gene: -
abundance: -
j_gene: TRBJ2-7
v_gene: TRBV6-5
CDR3nt: TGTGCCAGCACTCGGTACCGGACAGATGACGAGCAGTACTTC
CDR3aa: CASTRYRTDDEQYF

d_gene: TRBD2
abundance: -
j_gene: TRBJ2-1
v_gene: TRBV3-1/TRBV3-2
CDR3nt: TGTGCCAGCAGCCAACTAGCGGCCTACAATGAGCAGTTCTTC
CDR3aa: CASSQLAAYNEQFF

d_gene: TRBD1
abundance: -
j_gene: TRBJ2-7
v_gene: TRBV3-1/TRBV3-2
CDR3nt: TGTGCCAGCAGCCCCGGACAGGGACCTTACGAGCAGTACTTC
CDR3aa: CASSPGQGPYEQYF

d_gene: -
abundance: -
j_gene: TRBJ2-1
v_gene: TRBV5-1
CDR3nt: TGCGCCAGCAGCCAGGGCCAAGTCAGGCTTGGCAATGAGCAGTTCTTC
CDR3aa: CASSQGQVRLGNEQFF

d_gene: TRBD1
abundance: -
j_gene: TRBJ2-3
v_gene: TRBV24-1
CDR3nt: TGTGCCACCAGTGATCGGACAGGAAGCACAGATACGCAGTATTTT
CDR3aa: CATSDRTGSTDTQYF

d_gene: TRBD1
abundance: few
j_gene: TRBJ2-1
v_gene: TRBV6-5
CDR3nt: TGTGCCAGCAGTTCAACAGGGGCCCCCAACAATGAGCAGTTCTTC
CDR3aa: CASSSTGAPNNEQFF

d_gene: -
abundance: -
j_gene: TRBJ2-1
v_gene: TRBV11-2
CDR3nt: TGTGCCAGCAGCTCTGTCGGGGTTCGGGGCAATGAGCAGTTCTTC
CDR3aa: CASSSVGVRGNEQFF

d_gene: TRBD1
abundance: -
j_gene: TRBJ1-2
v_gene: TRBV28
CDR3nt: TGTGCCAGCAGTCCACCCCCAGGACAGGGCCATGGCTACACCTTC
CDR3aa: CASSPPPGQGHGYTF

d_gene: TRBD2
abundance: -
j_gene: TRBJ2-1
v_gene: TRBV9
CDR3nt: TGTGCCAGCAGCGTAGCGACTAGCGGGAGTGTATATGAGCAGTTCTTC
CDR3aa: CASSVATSGSVYEQFF

d_gene: -
abundance: -
j_gene: TRBJ2-1
v_gene: TRBV10-1
CDR3nt: TGCGCCAGCAGTACCGGAGCTGGATCCTACAATGAGCAGTTCTTC
CDR3aa: CASSTGAGSYNEQFF

d_gene: -
abundance: once
j_gene: TRBJ1-1
v_gene: TRBV19
CDR3nt: TGTGCCAGTAGTAGCGGGCGCACGAACACTGAAGCTTTCTTT
CDR3aa: CASSSGRTNTEAFF

d_gene: TRBD2
abundance: -
j_gene: TRBJ2-1
v_gene: TRBV6-1
CDR3nt: TGTGCCAGCAGTGTCGCCGGGACTAGCGGGAGGGGAGAGCAGTTCTTC
CDR3aa: CASSVAGTSGRGEQFF

d_gene: -
abundance: -
j_gene: TRBJ1-4
v_gene: TRBV29-1
CDR3nt: TGCAGCGGCGGCGGGGGGAATGAAAAACTGTTTTTT
CDR3aa: CSGGGGNEKLFF

d_gene: -
abundance: -
j_gene: TRBJ2-5
v_gene: TRBV10-1
CDR3nt: TGCGCCAGCAGTTTTACTATCGGAGAGACCCAGTACTTC
CDR3aa: CASSFTIGETQYF

d_gene: TRBD1
abundance: -
j_gene: TRBJ2-1
v_gene: TRBV5-1
CDR3nt: TGCGCCAGCAGCCTCGACAGGGGTTTCAGCTCCTACAATGAGCAGTTCTTC
CDR3aa: CASSLDRGFSSYNEQFF

d_gene: TRBD1
abundance: -
j_gene: TRBJ1-4
v_gene: TRBV28
CDR3nt: TGTGCCAGCAGGCCAGGGGGATTGAGTGAAAAACTGTTTTTT
CDR3aa: CASRPGGLSEKLFF

d_gene: -
abundance: -
j_gene: TRBJ1-4
v_gene: TRBV2
CDR3nt: TGTGCCAGCAGTGAAAACAGGAATGAAAAACTGTTTTTT
CDR3aa: CASSENRNEKLFF

d_gene: TRBD1
abundance: -
j_gene: TRBJ2-5
v_gene: TRBV24-1
CDR3nt: TGTGCCACCAGTGATTTCGGGACAGGGGGTAGGGAGACCCAGTACTTC
CDR3aa: CATSDFGTGGRETQYF

d_gene: -
abundance: -
j_gene: TRBJ2-2
v_gene: TRBV2
CDR3nt: TGTGCCTCGGACATGGGAGGCACCGGGGAGCTGTTTTTT
CDR3aa: CASDMGGTGELFF

d_gene: TRBD2
abundance: -
j_gene: TRBJ2-1
v_gene: TRBV24-1
CDR3nt: TGTGCCACCAGTGATTCGAGCGGGAGTAGTAATGAGCAGTTCTTC
CDR3aa: CATSDSSGSSNEQFF

d_gene: TRBD1
abundance: -
j_gene: TRBJ1-2
v_gene: TRBV11-2
CDR3nt: TGTGCCAGCAGCCGTCGACAGGGGGGGTATGGCTACACCTTC
CDR3aa: CASSRRQGGYGYTF

d_gene: -
abundance: -
j_gene: TRBJ2-1
v_gene: TRBV11-2
CDR3nt: TGTGCCAGCAGCTTTCTCTCCAGCGGCAATGAGCAGTTCTTC
CDR3aa: CASSFLSSGNEQFF

d_gene: TRBD2
abundance: -
j_gene: TRBJ2-6
v_gene: TRBV7-9
CDR3nt: TGTGCCAGCAGCCTAACTAGCGGGAGTTCTGGGGCCAACGTCCTGACTTTC
CDR3aa: CASSLTSGSSGANVLTF

d_gene: -
abundance: -
j_gene: TRBJ2-5
v_gene: TRBV19
CDR3nt: TGTGCCAGTGGAGGGGGCCGCTGGGACACCCAGTACTTC
CDR3aa: CASGGGRWDTQYF

d_gene: -
abundance: -
j_gene: TRBJ2-3
v_gene: TRBV7-8
CDR3nt: TGTGCCAGCAGCGTAGGACTTCGCACAGATACGCAGTATTTT
CDR3aa: CASSVGLRTDTQYF

d_gene: TRBD2
abundance: -
j_gene: TRBJ2-2
v_gene: TRBV5-1
CDR3nt: TGCGCCAGCAGAGGTAGCGGGGTTCCCGGGGAGCTGTTTTTT
CDR3aa: CASRGSGVPGELFF

d_gene: -
abundance: -
j_gene: TRBJ2-7
v_gene: TRBV9
CDR3nt: TGTGCCAGCAGCACCGACGGGACCTACGAGCAGTACTTC
CDR3aa: CASSTDGTYEQYF

d_gene: -
abundance: -
j_gene: TRBJ2-5
v_gene: TRBV30
CDR3nt: TGTGCCTGGAGAGGGCCCCGTCAGGGGCGCGTCGAGACCCAGTACTTC
CDR3aa: CAWRGPRQGRVETQYF

d_gene: -
abundance: -
j_gene: TRBJ1-2
v_gene: TRBV10-2
CDR3nt: TGCGCCAGCAGTGAAGCAGGGCTGGGCCATGGCTACACCTTC
CDR3aa: CASSEAGLGHGYTF

d_gene: -
abundance: few
j_gene: TRBJ2-1
v_gene: TRBV24-1
CDR3nt: TGTGCCACCGAACAGGCTACCTACAATGAGCAGTTCTTC
CDR3aa: CATEQATYNEQFF